Below, 2 T cell receptor beta chains from the same sample are listed, as sequenced in a study of control samples from healthy donors and cancer patients. TCRdb's copy holds only in-frame clones and misses some; the assay was immunoSEQ multiplex PCR. The sample lists about 3,000 clones, nearly 80% occurring once. The source material was formalin-fixed, paraffin-embedded tissue. Receptors were obtained from a male donor with melanoma.

This chain joins TRBV6-5 and TRBJ2-7; D perhaps matches TRBD1 (6 bases). The length of the CDR3 is 14 residues. Looked up from germline, CDR1 is MNHEY and CDR2 is SVGAGI. V was pared by 7 bases and J by 4 bases, with 17 bases between. CDR3 residues: CASKFTGYSYEQYF. The CDR3 coding sequence is TGTGCCAGCAAGTTCACAGGGTACTCTTACGAGCAGTACTTC.

This clone was seen a single time. At one end, the junction sequence differs from germline, possibly due to a read error. Other DNA sequences of this sample code for an identical CDR3. V is TRBV13 and J is TRBJ2-5; 9 nucleotides agree with TRBD1. The CDR3 is 15 amino acids. Germline loops: CDR1 PRHDT, CDR2 FYEKMQ (reference sequence). The CDR3 DNA sequence: TGTGCCAGCAGCACTACAGGGGGCCAGGAAGAGACTCAGTACTTC. The encoded protein is CASSTTGGQEETQYF.